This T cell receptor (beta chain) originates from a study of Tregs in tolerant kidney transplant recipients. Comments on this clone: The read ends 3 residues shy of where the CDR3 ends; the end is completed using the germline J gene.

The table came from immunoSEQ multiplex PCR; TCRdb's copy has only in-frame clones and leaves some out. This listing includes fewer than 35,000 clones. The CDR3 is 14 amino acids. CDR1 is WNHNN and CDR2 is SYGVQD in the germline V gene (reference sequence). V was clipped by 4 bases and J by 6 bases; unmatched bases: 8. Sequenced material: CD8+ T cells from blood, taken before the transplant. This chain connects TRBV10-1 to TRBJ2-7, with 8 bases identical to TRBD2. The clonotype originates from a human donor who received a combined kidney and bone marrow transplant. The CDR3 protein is CASSVAGQTGEQYF. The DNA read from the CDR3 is TGCGCCAGCAGTGTAGCGGGACAAACCGGCGAG.